This T cell receptor (beta chain) stems from a study of shared clonotypes between healthy human individuals. Study-level points and caveats: Blood alone was sampled, and tissue repertoires likely differ. Generation probabilities were higher for clonotypes shared across all four sorted-subset donors than for unshared ones.

Method: immunoSEQ multiplex PCR; TCRdb's copy keeps in-frame clones and lacks some. This sample has roughly 2,500,000 clones, with 80% to 95% found just once. Germline V CDR1 and CDR2: MNHNS, SASEGT. Trimming at V came to 8 bases and at J to 3 bases, leaving 2 bases not matched to a gene. This CDR3 contains 12 residues. The CD4+ fraction was divided into a CD45RA+ naive subset and a CD45RA-negative memory subset. On this clone itself: Its antigen is as yet unknown.

This receptor was obtained from a man aged 18 to 30 in good health. Some clones in this sample may be carry-over from other donors' samples. Sequencing used naive CD4+ T cells from PBMCs. Subset meaning: CD45RA+ positively selected. The V and J genes are TRBV6-1 and TRBJ2-7; 9 bases align to TRBD1. The CDR3 region has the DNA TGTGCCAGCGGGACAGGGTACTACGAGCAGTACTTC. This translates into CASGTGYYEQYF.